This T cell receptor beta chain was profiled in a study of blood T cell repertoires in COVID-19. The overall study: Whether acute or convalescent, the COVID-19 samples came from the United States, Italy and Spain.

The repertoire was sequenced with immunoSEQ multiplex PCR; TCRdb's copy has only in-frame clones and lacks some. The data show about 300,000 clones, 88% seen once. Germline CDR1 and CDR2: SEHNR and FQNEAQ (reference sequence). V lost 7 bases, J lost 1 base, and 16 bases lay in between. The CDR3 is 15 residues long. The rearrangement uses TRBV7-9 and TRBJ2-5; a possible D gene is TRBD2 (6 bases). Sequences were obtained from peripheral blood. The TCR originated in a woman aged 30 to 39 who had recovered from COVID-19. The CDR3 DNA is TGTGCCAGCACCCCAGGGCGGGGCGGCCAAGAGACCCAGTACTTC. It yields the protein CASTPGRGGQETQYF.